This is a list of T cell receptor beta chains from one sample in a study of cytomegalovirus exposure and HLA in healthy donors. Some clones are missing from TCRdb's copy, which holds only in-frame ones; the method was immunoSEQ multiplex PCR. The profile covers around 150,000 clones, with 70% to 85% appearing a single time and 25% to 30% taken by the ten largest. Sequenced sample: PBMCs. The receptors shown here come from a man younger than 45 in good health and CMV-seropositive. Both conserved end residues are part of each CDR3. Fields, in order: CDR3 protein, CDR3 DNA, D gene, CDR3 length, J gene, V gene, clone size. The D gene is left open where the match is weak. Clone size, where shown, is once, few, many, or a class for clones that have expanded.

CDR3aa: CASSLTSNEQFF
CDR3nt: TGCGCCAGCAGCTTAACCAGCAATGAGCAGTTCTTC
d_gene: NA
len: 12
j_gene: TRBJ2-1
v_gene: TRBV5-1
abundance: NA

CDR3aa: CAWSWGGEAFF
CDR3nt: TGTGCCTGGAGCTGGGGGGGAGAAGCTTTCTTT
d_gene: NA
len: 11
j_gene: TRBJ1-1
v_gene: TRBV30
abundance: few

CDR3aa: CASRVQGAPHEQYF
CDR3nt: TGTGCCAGCAGGGTACAGGGGGCACCCCACGAGCAGTACTTC
d_gene: TRBD1
len: 14
j_gene: TRBJ2-7
v_gene: TRBV5-8
abundance: once

CDR3aa: CASSKWASPSNQPQHF
CDR3nt: TGTGCCAGCAGCAAATGGGCCTCCCCCTCTAATCAGCCCCAGCATTTT
d_gene: NA
len: 16
j_gene: TRBJ1-5
v_gene: TRBV21-1
abundance: NA

CDR3aa: CASSAIAYRGPGGYTF
CDR3nt: TGCGCCAGCAGCGCAATAGCCTACAGGGGCCCTGGGGGCTACACCTTC
d_gene: TRBD1
len: 16
j_gene: TRBJ1-2
v_gene: TRBV5-1
abundance: few

CDR3aa: CASSLTGQTNTEAFF
CDR3nt: TGTGCCAGCAGCTTAACCGGACAGACGAACACTGAAGCTTTCTTT
d_gene: NA
len: 15
j_gene: TRBJ1-1
v_gene: TRBV7-9
abundance: NA

CDR3aa: CASSLDRGLDTQYF
CDR3nt: TGTGCCAGCAGTCTAGACAGGGGGCTAGATACGCAGTATTTT
d_gene: TRBD1
len: 14
j_gene: TRBJ2-3
v_gene: TRBV2
abundance: NA

CDR3aa: CASSFKRGEQFF
CDR3nt: TGTGCCAGCAGCTTTAAGCGGGGTGAGCAGTTCTTC
d_gene: TRBD2
len: 12
j_gene: TRBJ2-1
v_gene: TRBV7-3
abundance: once

CDR3aa: CASSLALSGGAGFGETQYF
CDR3nt: TGCGCCAGCAGCTTGGCCCTTAGCGGGGGGGCTGGATTTGGAGAGACCCAGTACTTC
d_gene: TRBD2
len: 19
j_gene: TRBJ2-5
v_gene: TRBV5-1
abundance: NA

CDR3aa: CASSRTGGEQFF
CDR3nt: TGTGCCAGCAGCCGGACTGGTGGCGAGCAGTTCTTC
d_gene: NA
len: 12
j_gene: TRBJ2-1
v_gene: TRBV11-3
abundance: NA

CDR3aa: CASSARTSGIYEQYF
CDR3nt: TGTGCCAGCAGCGCCCGGACTAGCGGGATCTACGAGCAGTACTTC
d_gene: TRBD2
len: 15
j_gene: TRBJ2-7
v_gene: TRBV9
abundance: once

CDR3aa: CASRAGGYNEQFF
CDR3nt: TGTGCCAGCAGGGCGGGGGGGTACAATGAGCAGTTCTTC
d_gene: TRBD2
len: 13
j_gene: TRBJ2-1
v_gene: TRBV27
abundance: NA

CDR3aa: CASSRGGDTEAFF
CDR3nt: TGTGCCAGCAGTCGAGGGGGTGACACTGAAGCTTTCTTT
d_gene: NA
len: 13
j_gene: TRBJ1-1
v_gene: TRBV7-8
abundance: NA

CDR3aa: CAWSLGQVIAKNIQYF
CDR3nt: TGTGCCTGGAGTTTGGGACAGGTCATAGCCAAAAACATTCAGTACTTC
d_gene: TRBD1
len: 16
j_gene: TRBJ2-4
v_gene: TRBV30
abundance: NA

CDR3aa: CASSKGSSPLYEQYF
CDR3nt: TGTGCCAGCAGCAAAGGGAGTTCGCCACTCTACGAGCAGTACTTC
d_gene: NA
len: 15
j_gene: TRBJ2-7
v_gene: TRBV21-1
abundance: NA

CDR3aa: CASSPGRGNSPLHF
CDR3nt: TGTGCCAGCAGCCCAGGACGAGGGAATTCACCCCTCCACTTT
d_gene: NA
len: 14
j_gene: TRBJ1-6
v_gene: TRBV7-2
abundance: NA

CDR3aa: CASSEGGSNNQPQHF
CDR3nt: TGTGCCAGCAGTGAGGGGGGTTCCAACAATCAGCCCCAGCATTTT
d_gene: NA
len: 15
j_gene: TRBJ1-5
v_gene: TRBV2
abundance: NA

CDR3aa: CASSAGTSGTHPQYF
CDR3nt: TGCGCCAGCAGCGCCGGGACTAGCGGAACCCACCCTCAGTACTTC
d_gene: TRBD2
len: 15
j_gene: TRBJ2-7
v_gene: TRBV5-1
abundance: NA

CDR3aa: CASSPPWREARRTGGITEAFF
CDR3nt: TGTGCCAGCTCACCACCGTGGCGGGAAGCCCGGCGGACCGGCGGGATCACTGAAGCTTTCTTT
d_gene: NA
len: 21
j_gene: TRBJ1-1
v_gene: TRBV18
abundance: NA

CDR3aa: CSVLSGNTGELFF
CDR3nt: TGCAGCGTTCTTAGCGGGAACACCGGGGAGCTGTTTTTT
d_gene: NA
len: 13
j_gene: TRBJ2-2
v_gene: TRBV29-1
abundance: few

CDR3aa: CASSSIPGQGFRGYTF
CDR3nt: TGCGCCAGCAGTTCCATACCGGGACAGGGTTTTCGTGGCTACACCTTC
d_gene: TRBD1
len: 16
j_gene: TRBJ1-2
v_gene: TRBV5-1
abundance: NA

CDR3aa: CAITVLANTEAFF
CDR3nt: TGTGCCATTACCGTTTTGGCTAACACTGAAGCTTTCTTT
d_gene: NA
len: 13
j_gene: TRBJ1-1
v_gene: TRBV7-7
abundance: NA

CDR3aa: CAIRSDRGGTGELFF
CDR3nt: TGTGCCATCAGGTCAGACAGGGGGGGAACCGGGGAGCTGTTTTTT
d_gene: TRBD1
len: 15
j_gene: TRBJ2-2
v_gene: TRBV10-3
abundance: NA

CDR3aa: CASSSPEVQGFRYGYTF
CDR3nt: TGTGCCAGCAGCTCCCCCGAGGTGCAGGGATTCCGCTATGGCTACACCTTC
d_gene: NA
len: 17
j_gene: TRBJ1-2
v_gene: TRBV7-3
abundance: NA

CDR3aa: CASRMDRGVTATQYF
CDR3nt: TGCGCCAGCAGAATGGACCGGGGGGTAACGGCTACGCAGTATTTT
d_gene: TRBD2
len: 15
j_gene: TRBJ2-3
v_gene: TRBV5-1
abundance: NA

CDR3aa: CASSSTGNTGELFF
CDR3nt: TGCGCCAGCAGCTCAACGGGGAACACCGGGGAGCTGTTTTTT
d_gene: NA
len: 14
j_gene: TRBJ2-2
v_gene: TRBV5-1
abundance: once

CDR3aa: CAWSMGRRGNTEAFF
CDR3nt: TGTGCCTGGAGTATGGGGCGGCGGGGGAACACTGAAGCTTTCTTT
d_gene: NA
len: 15
j_gene: TRBJ1-1
v_gene: TRBV30
abundance: NA

CDR3aa: CASSLIERGTHNEQFF
CDR3nt: TGCGCCAGCAGCCTCATTGAGCGGGGAACCCACAATGAGCAGTTCTTC
d_gene: TRBD2
len: 16
j_gene: TRBJ2-1
v_gene: TRBV5-1
abundance: NA

CDR3aa: CASSGSGKYNGYTF
CDR3nt: TGTGCCAGCAGTGGGTCGGGGAAGTATAACGGCTACACCTTC
d_gene: NA
len: 14
j_gene: TRBJ1-2
v_gene: TRBV2
abundance: NA

CDR3aa: CASSMGASGYSYEQYF
CDR3nt: TGCGCCAGCAGCATGGGGGCTAGCGGGTACTCCTACGAGCAGTACTTC
d_gene: TRBD2
len: 16
j_gene: TRBJ2-7
v_gene: TRBV5-1
abundance: NA

CDR3aa: CASSLEAGSNQPQHF
CDR3nt: TGCGCCAGCAGCTTGGAGGCGGGGAGCAATCAGCCCCAGCATTTT
d_gene: NA
len: 15
j_gene: TRBJ1-5
v_gene: TRBV5-1
abundance: NA

CDR3aa: CASSEAGDYQPQHF
CDR3nt: TGTGCCAGCAGTGAAGCCGGGGATTATCAGCCCCAGCATTTT
d_gene: NA
len: 14
j_gene: TRBJ1-5
v_gene: TRBV2
abundance: NA

CDR3aa: CAWRVFLAGGDNEQFF
CDR3nt: TGTGCCTGGAGAGTTTTTTTAGCGGGAGGGGACAATGAGCAGTTCTTC
d_gene: TRBD2
len: 16
j_gene: TRBJ2-1
v_gene: TRBV30
abundance: NA

CDR3aa: CASSEGAGGHGYF
CDR3nt: TGTGCCAGCAGCGAAGGGGCGGGAGGTCATGGGTACTTC
d_gene: TRBD2
len: 13
j_gene: TRBJ2-7
v_gene: TRBV6-1
abundance: NA

CDR3aa: CASSLTSSTYNEQFF
CDR3nt: TGTGCCAGCAGCCTCACTAGCTCTACCTACAATGAGCAGTTCTTC
d_gene: NA
len: 15
j_gene: TRBJ2-1
v_gene: TRBV7-2
abundance: NA

CDR3aa: CASSPRTGGGYTF
CDR3nt: TGTGCCAGCAGCCCCCGGACAGGGGGAGGCTACACCTTC
d_gene: TRBD1
len: 13
j_gene: TRBJ1-2
v_gene: TRBV7-2
abundance: NA

CDR3aa: CASSPGGSGYEQYF
CDR3nt: TGTGCCAGCAGCCCTGGCGGGAGCGGCTACGAGCAGTACTTC
d_gene: TRBD2
len: 14
j_gene: TRBJ2-7
v_gene: TRBV7-9
abundance: few